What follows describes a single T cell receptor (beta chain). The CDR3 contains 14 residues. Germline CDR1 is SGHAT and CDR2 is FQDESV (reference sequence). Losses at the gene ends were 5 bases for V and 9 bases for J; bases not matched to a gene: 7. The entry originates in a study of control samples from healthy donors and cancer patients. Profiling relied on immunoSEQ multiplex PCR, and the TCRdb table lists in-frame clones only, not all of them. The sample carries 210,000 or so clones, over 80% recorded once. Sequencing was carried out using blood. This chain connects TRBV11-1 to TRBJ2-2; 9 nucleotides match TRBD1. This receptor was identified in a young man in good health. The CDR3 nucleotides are TGTGCCAGCAGCCTCGGGACAGGGTGGCGGGAGCTGTTTTTT. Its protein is CASSLGTGWRELFF.